Presented here are 14 T cell receptor beta chains from one specimen sequenced in a study of cytotoxic CD8 clonotypes in ibrutinib-treated CLL. The method was immunoSEQ multiplex PCR; TCRdb's version includes in-frame clones alone and lacks a portion of them. The table has about 130,000 clones, 80% to 90% seen once. Sample: PBMCs, taken after 24 months of ibrutinib treatment. These receptor sequences come from a human donor with chronic lymphocytic leukemia.

V usage is TRBV6-1 and J usage is TRBJ1-6; 10 bases fit TRBD1. CDR1 MNHNS and CDR2 SASEGT come from the germline V gene. Losses at the gene ends were 4 bases for V and 4 bases for J; bases not matched to a gene: 1. The CDR3 totals 15 residues. This CDR3 reads CASSGGQGYNSPLHF. The CDR3 bases are TGTGCCAGCAGTGGGGGACAGGGGTATAATTCACCCCTCCACTTT.

This clone has only a few counts. The V call is TRBV30, the J call TRBJ2-5, with D possibly being TRBD1 or TRBD2 (5 bases each). The V gene lost 1 base and the J gene lost 6 bases, with 12 bases spanning the gap. The CDR3 runs to 13 residues. Per germline, CDR1 GTSNPN and CDR2 SVGIG (reference sequence). The CDR3 protein is CAWSGGIGKTQYF. CDR3 DNA: TGTGCCTGGAGTGGGGGGATCGGAAAGACCCAGTACTTC.

V is TRBV4-3 and J is TRBJ2-6; no firm D call. CDR3 length: 16 residues. Germline assignment: CDR1 LGHNA and CDR2 YSLEER. V lost 1 base, J lost 0 bases, and 7 bases lay in between. The CDR3 DNA follows: TGCGCCAGCAGCCAAGCTCTCCGCTCTGGGGCCAACGTCCTGACTTTC. Amino acids: CASSQALRSGANVLTF.

V is TRBV4-2 and J is TRBJ2-5, with no clear D. V shed 4 bases and J shed 1 base, with 16 bases lying between them. Looked up from germline, CDR1 is LGHNA and CDR2 is YNFKEQ. This CDR3 region has 16 residues. The CDR3 region has the DNA TGTGCCAGCAGCCGTGTCCCGTCGGATAGCCAAGAGACCCAGTACTTC. It yields the protein CASSRVPSDSQETQYF.

This rearrangement joins TRBV5-4 to TRBJ1-2; no definite D call. V lost 4 bases and J 0 bases, leaving 16 bases between the germline ends. The CDR3 is 16 residues long. Germline V gene lookup returns CDR1 SGHNT and CDR2 YYREEE (reference sequence). CDR3 amino acids: CASSPGGQEANYGYTF. CDR3 sequence (DNA): TGTGCCAGCAGCCCGGGAGGGCAGGAAGCTAACTATGGCTACACCTTC.

V and J are TRBV5-1 and TRBJ1-2; D call uncertain. CDR3 length: 15 residues. Trimming removed 1 base from V and 0 bases from J, with 10 bases in between. Per the germline V gene, CDR1 is SGHRS and CDR2 is YFSETQ. The CDR3 region is CASSLNLGTNYGYTF. The CDR3 DNA sequence: TGCGCCAGCAGCTTGAACCTGGGGACTAACTATGGCTACACCTTC.

The chain joins TRBV7-2 to TRBJ2-1, with 7 bases lining up with TRBD1. With V trimmed by 0 bases and J by 4 bases, 3 bases remained unmatched. Germline V gene sequence: CDR1 SGHTA, CDR2 FQGNSA. The CDR3 loop spans 15 amino acids. The CDR3, as DNA: TGTGCCAGCAGCTTAGCGGGGACAGCATACAATGAGCAGTTCTTC. This gives the protein CASSLAGTAYNEQFF.

This clone has just a few counts. This sequence joins TRBV15 and TRBJ2-7; TRBD1 is a possible D gene (6 bases). Trimming took off 0 bases at V and 3 bases at J, with 9 bases between the two ends. This CDR3 comprises 14 residues. Germline CDR1 reads LNHNV; CDR2 reads YYDKDF (reference sequence). The CDR3 sequence is CATSRDRGGYEQYF. CDR3 coding DNA: TGTGCCACCAGCAGAGACAGGGGCGGCTACGAGCAGTACTTC.

The V call is TRBV2, the J call TRBJ2-6, with D possibly matching TRBD2 (5 bases). Trimming removed 7 bases at V and 0 bases at J, with 7 bases between. The CDR3 totals 14 residues. Germline assignment: CDR1 SNHLY and CDR2 FYNNEI. CDR3 sequence (DNA): TGTGCCAGCATACGGGACTCTGGGGCCAACGTCCTGACTTTC. It encodes CASIRDSGANVLTF.

The chain is built from TRBV27 and TRBJ1-2; D not resolved. The CDR3 sequence is 14 residues long. CDR1 is MNHEY, CDR2 SMNVEV, per germline (reference sequence). Trimming stripped 6 bases from V and 3 bases from J, with 14 bases between. The CDR3 region has the DNA TGTGCCAGCAGGCCCGGTGTTGATTACTATGGCTACACCTTC. This encodes CASRPGVDYYGYTF.

The chain combines TRBV7-9 with TRBJ2-7; 7 bases align to TRBD2. Trimming took 1 base from V and 2 from J; bases not matched to a gene: 5. Per germline, CDR1 SEHNR and CDR2 FQNEAQ (reference sequence). CDR3 length equals 15 residues. The CDR3 nucleotides read TGTGCCAGCAGCTTAGAACTAGCGCATCCCTACGAGCAGTACTTC. Encoded protein: CASSLELAHPYEQYF.

CDR3 sequence (DNA): TGCGCCAGCAGCTTGTTCCGAGAGGGAGATACGCAGTATTTT. Protein product: CASSLFREGDTQYF. V and J are TRBV5-1 and TRBJ2-3, with D perhaps matching TRBD2 (5 bases). Germline lookup yields CDR1 SGHRS and CDR2 YFSETQ. With 1 base removed from V and 5 bases from J, the gap between germline ends came to 11 bases. The CDR3 is made up of 14 amino acids.

The chain has TRBV7-2 and TRBJ1-4; no reliable D call. CDR3 length: 18 residues. Germline loops: CDR1 SGHTA, CDR2 FQGNSA. Trimming stripped 1 base from V and 0 bases from J, with 15 bases between. The CDR3 bases are TGTGCCAGCAGCTTAGGTTATTCCTCAGACGCAACTAATGAAAAACTGTTTTTT. Translating gives CASSLGYSSDATNEKLFF.

This sequence joins TRBV5-4 and TRBJ2-7; D is perhaps TRBD2 (6 bases). Between the trimmed V and J ends, which lost 2 bases and 3 bases, there was a span of 12 bases. CDR3 size: 14 residues. Germline CDR1 and CDR2: SGHNT and YYREEE (reference sequence). The CDR3 sequence is CASSFEVSGYEQYF. As DNA, the CDR3 is TGTGCCAGCAGCTTCGAGGTTAGCGGCTACGAGCAGTACTTC.